The 7 T cell receptor beta chains below all came from one sample that was sequenced in a study of siplizumab effects on memory and regulatory T cells (dated 2019 in TCRdb). Library creation used the immunoSEQ multiplex PCR assay. TCRdb limited this immuneACCESS table to in-frame rearrangements with V and J called. A share of clones is missing; checked studies link under half to unresolved V genes, and the rest is unexplained. The sample includes approximately 60,000 clones, with approximately 79% observed a single time. About 0.42% of the sample lies in the top ten. The sequencing sample was made of memory CD4+ T cells sorted from blood. In the paper's terms, the cell subset or site label means: unstimulated CD4+ memory T cells. These receptors all stem from a human donor in good health.

CDR3: CASSPSAGGNYGYTF. CDR3 sequence (DNA): TGCGCCAGCAGCCCCTCGGCAGGGGGTAACTATGGCTACACCTTC. The rearrangement joins TRBV5-1 to TRBJ1-2; 7 nucleotides align to TRBD1. The CDR3 sequence is 15 residues long. J gave up 1 base and V 4 bases, and 7 bases lay outside the gene matches. Germline V lookup: CDR1 SGHRS, CDR2 YFSETQ.

This clone occurred a few times. The chain recombines TRBV7-3 with TRBJ1-6, with D perhaps TRBD1 (5 bases). Germline V gives CDR1 SGHTA, CDR2 FQGTGA. The CDR3 runs 17 residues. The V gene lost 5 bases and the J gene lost 1 base, with 15 bases spanning the gap. CDR3 amino acids: CASSPLLTDSYNSPLHF. CDR3 nucleotides: TGTGCCAGCAGCCCTCTTTTGACAGATTCCTATAATTCACCCCTCCACTTT.

The chain combines TRBV19 with TRBJ1-1; unclear D gene. Germline V CDR1 and CDR2: LNHDA, SQIVND (reference sequence). The CDR3 contains 14 residues. Trimming removed 5 bases at V and 1 base at J, with 11 bases between. The CDR3 is CASSEWTGNTEAFF. The CDR3 DNA is TGTGCCAGTAGTGAATGGACGGGGAACACTGAAGCTTTCTTT. Variable domain in full (rest from reference TRBV19 and TRBJ1-1): DGGITQSPKYLFRKEGQNVTLSCEQNLNHDAMYWYRQDPGQGLRLIYYSQIVNDFQKGDIAEGYSVSREKKESFPLTVTSAQKNPTAFYLCASSEWTGNTEAFFGQGTRLTVV.

Details on this clone: One junction end disagrees with the germline gene, perhaps due to a read error. The chain combines TRBV29-1 with TRBJ2-3; D tentatively reads TRBD1 or TRBD2 (5 bases each). The V gene's germline CDR1 is SQVTM and CDR2 ANQGSEA. The CDR3 consists of 12 residues. CDR3 sequence (DNA): TGTTCAGTTGGGACCAACCTGTTAACGCAGTATTTT. This gives the protein CSVGTNLLTQYF.

This clone appeared a few times. The chain links TRBV7-9 to TRBJ2-7, with D possibly TRBD1 on 6 matching bases. This CDR3 spans 12 amino acids. The V gene's germline CDR1 is SEHNR and CDR2 FQNEAQ (reference sequence). The CDR3 DNA follows: TGTGCGGTGCCCTGGGGGCTCGACGAGCAGTACTTC. The encoded protein is CAVPWGLDEQYF.

The chain joins TRBV7-6 to TRBJ2-7; 10 bases fit TRBD1. Germline values: CDR1 SGHVS, CDR2 FNYEAQ. V dropped 6 bases and J dropped 7; count of bases not matched to a gene: 9. The CDR3 loop spans 14 amino acids. The chain's CDR3 is CASSPLPGQGEQYF. The CDR3 DNA reads TGTGCCAGCAGTCCATTGCCGGGACAGGGGGAGCAGTACTTC.

The rearrangement links TRBV6-6 to TRBJ1-2, with TRBD1 matching 7 bases. Per the germline V gene, CDR1 is MNHNY and CDR2 is SVGAGI (reference sequence). CDR3 length: 14 residues. After removal of 7 bases from V and 2 bases from J, the junction contained 7 bases not matched to a gene. For the CDR3, the DNA is TGTGCCAGCATCCAGGGGGTGGGGAACTATGGCTACACCTTC. It encodes CASIQGVGNYGYTF.